Reported below is one T cell receptor (beta chain). Unsorted bulk tissue of about 19-31 mg yielded co-extracted RNA and DNA. These data come from a study of tumor-infiltrating lymphocytes in primary liver carcinoma. Background on the study: Stage T1-T3 N0M0 and a size of roughly 4.2 to 10 cm characterized the tumors. The study obtained roughly 3.5 to 7.13 million productive TCRbeta reads per sample, similar across tissue types.

The CDR3 consists of 18 residues. The V segment lost 3 bases and the J segment 9 bases; nucleotides outside the gene matches: 20. Germline V lookup: CDR1 ENHRY, CDR2 SYGVKD. Total RNA (around 0.45 ug) served as template for TCR beta cDNA synthesis primed by a constant-region primer. Three nested multiplex PCR rounds of slightly modified ARM-PCR generated TCR beta libraries. In the first two PCR rounds, TRBV1-TRBV30 forward primers were paired with a C-beta reverse primer, and each round lasted around 10 cycles. MiXCR was run by TCRdb on the multiplex PCR reads, yielding one entry per CDR3 protein. Here the sample spans 85,000 to 100,000 distinct CDR3 sequences, around 68% being singletons.

The rearrangement links TRBV10-3 to TRBJ2-1; 7 bases fit TRBD2. Specimen: tumor-adjacent normal liver tissue. The receptor was derived from a man aged 40-49 years with primary liver carcinoma and hepatitis B virus infection. The CDR3 DNA sequence: TGTGCCATCAGTGAAGGAAGTACCGGACTAGTGGGAGTAGGTGAGCAGTTCTTC. It encodes CAISEGSTGLVGVGEQFF.